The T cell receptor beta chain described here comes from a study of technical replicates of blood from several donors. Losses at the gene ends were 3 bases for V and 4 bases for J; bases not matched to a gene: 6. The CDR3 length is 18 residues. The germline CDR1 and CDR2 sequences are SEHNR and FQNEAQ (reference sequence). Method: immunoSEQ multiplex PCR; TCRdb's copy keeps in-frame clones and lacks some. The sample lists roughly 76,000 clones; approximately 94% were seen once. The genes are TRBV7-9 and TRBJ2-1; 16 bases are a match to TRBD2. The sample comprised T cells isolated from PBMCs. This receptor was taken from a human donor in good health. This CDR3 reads CASSFPGLAGGPYNEQFF. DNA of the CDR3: TGTGCCAGCAGCTTTCCGGGACTAGCGGGAGGGCCTTACAATGAGCAGTTCTTC.